The 25 T cell receptor beta chains given below trace back to one sample, sequenced in a study of CD8 T cells in Susac syndrome. With random hexamers, about 0.5 to 1 ug RNA was reverse transcribed. TCRdb passed the immunoSEQ multiplex PCR reads through MiXCR, listing each CDR3 protein once. This sample has under 550,000 distinct CDR3 sequences, with more than 80% found just once. Sequencing was done on a sample of CD8+ T cells from PBMCs. The receptors shown here come from a human donor with multiple sclerosis.

The chain joins TRBV3-1 to TRBJ1-2; the match to TRBD1 covers 8 bases. CDR1 is LGHDT, CDR2 YNNKEL, per germline (reference sequence). The CDR3 contains 16 residues. J gave up 5 bases and V 0 bases, and 8 bases lay outside the gene matches. CDR3 in amino acids: CASSQDGQGGWYGYTF. The CDR3 bases are TGTGCCAGCAGCCAAGATGGACAGGGCGGTTGGTATGGCTACACCTTC.

The chain recombines TRBV6-5 with TRBJ2-2; D is uncertain. The CDR3 spans 15 residues. Germline V gene lookup returns CDR1 MNHEY and CDR2 SVGAGI. V was trimmed by 2 bases and J by 0 bases, leaving 7 bases between them. The DNA of the CDR3 is TGTGCCAGCAGTTACATTGGGACGAACACCGGGGAGCTGTTTTTT. Its translation: CASSYIGTNTGELFF.

The chain is built from TRBV5-1 and TRBJ2-1; D is unclear. Germline CDR1 SGHRS, CDR2 YFSETQ. CDR3 length: 17 amino acids. V was shortened by 0 bases and J by 0 bases, with 13 bases between the two germline ends. The CDR3 DNA follows: TGCGCCAGCAGCTTGGGGCCGCCGGTAAGCTCCTACAATGAGCAGTTCTTC. Amino acids: CASSLGPPVSSYNEQFF.

The V and J genes are TRBV9 and TRBJ1-2; possibly TRBD1 for D (6 bases). V dropped 1 base and J dropped 7 bases, with 20 bases sitting between them. The germline V gene encodes CDR1 SGDLS and CDR2 YYNGEE. This CDR3 region has 16 residues. CDR3 region: CASSVPGGGPGSGYTF. Here the CDR3 DNA reads TGTGCCAGCAGCGTACCCGGAGGGGGGCCGGGAAGTGGCTACACCTTC.

This clonotype showed up just once. The chain uses TRBV19 and TRBJ1-2, with D unclear. The CDR3 contains 14 residues. The V end was cut by 5 bases, the J end by 7 bases, with 17 bases between. CDR1 is LNHDA, CDR2 SQIVND, per germline (reference sequence). CDR3 DNA: TGTGCCAGTAGTGTCGGACTCCGGGCGGCTGGCTACACCTTC. As protein: CASSVGLRAAGYTF.

This clonotype was counted a single time. The V and J genes are TRBV5-1 and TRBJ1-1; a possible D gene is TRBD1 (6 bases). The CDR3 length is 15 residues. V was shortened by 0 bases and J by 5 bases, with 14 bases between the two germline ends. Germline assignment: CDR1 SGHRS and CDR2 YFSETQ. The CDR3 DNA sequence: TGCGCCAGCAGCTTGGCACGAACAGGGTATACTGAAGCTTTCTTT. Translated, it gives CASSLARTGYTEAFF.

This chain joins TRBV20-1 and TRBJ1-2, with 7 bases aligning to TRBD1. Per the germline V gene, CDR1 is DFQATT and CDR2 is SNEGSKA (reference sequence). CDR3 length: 13 residues. Trimming cost V 0 bases and J 8 bases; bases outside gene matches: 6. This CDR3 is CSARDPRQGGYTF. The CDR3 DNA is TGCAGTGCTAGAGATCCCAGACAGGGAGGCTACACCTTC.

The gene calls are TRBV9 and TRBJ2-1; D tentatively fits TRBD1 or TRBD2 (5 bases each). Germline assignment: CDR1 SGDLS and CDR2 YYNGEE. The CDR3 runs to 15 residues. Trimming took off 6 bases at V and 3 bases at J, with 16 bases between the two ends. The DNA for the CDR3 is TGTGCCAGCACCCCTTCGAGGGGTCTCTACAATGAGCAGTTCTTC. It codes for CASTPSRGLYNEQFF.

This clonotype was observed once. The chain uses TRBV19 and TRBJ2-6; D possibly corresponds to TRBD2 (6 bases). Trimming removed 7 bases at V and 1 base at J, with 11 bases between. Looked up from germline, CDR1 is LNHDA and CDR2 is SQIVND (reference sequence). The CDR3 extends over 15 amino acids. The CDR3 nucleotides are TGTGCCAGTAAGCTGGAGGGTTCTGGGGCCAACGTCCTGACTTTC. Its protein is CASKLEGSGANVLTF.

V gene TRBV6-1 combines with J gene TRBJ2-2, with a weak D call TRBD2 (6 bases). In germline, CDR1 is MNHNS, CDR2 SASEGT. This CDR3 has 16 amino acids. Trimming shortened V by 7 bases and J by 3 bases, and 18 bases separated the two germline ends. In nucleotides, the CDR3 is TGTGCCAGCATAGGTTGGTCTTCGGGGGACACCGGGGAGCTGTTTTTT. The encoded protein is CASIGWSSGDTGELFF.

The V and J genes are TRBV7-9 and TRBJ2-7, with D unclear. Germline V gives CDR1 SEHNR, CDR2 FQNEAQ (reference sequence). The CDR3 is 14 amino acids. V was pared by 0 bases and J by 3 bases, with 9 bases between. The CDR3 DNA sequence: TGTGCCAGCAGCTTAGCGGTAGACAACTACGAGCAGTACTTC. Translating gives CASSLAVDNYEQYF. The variable domain in full, with the rest retrieved from reference TRBV7-9 and TRBJ2-7, is DTGVSQNPRHKITKRGQNVTFRCDPISEHNRLYWYRQTLGQGPEFLTYFQNEAQLEKSRLLSDRFSAERPKGSFSTLEIQRTEQGDSAMYLCASSLAVDNYEQYFGPGTRLTVT.

This chain connects TRBV11-3 to TRBJ2-5, with 7 bases lining up with TRBD2. Germline loops: CDR1 SGHNT, CDR2 YENEEA. V was clipped by 1 base and J by 4 bases; unmatched bases: 3. This CDR3 comprises 14 residues. The CDR3: CASSLAGGTETQYF. In DNA, the CDR3 is TGTGCCAGCAGCTTAGCCGGGGGGACAGAGACCCAGTACTTC.

This chain uses TRBV27 with TRBJ2-1, with 7 bases lining up with TRBD2. From germline, CDR1 is MNHEY and CDR2 SMNVEV (reference sequence). J lost 9 bases, V lost 5 bases, and 7 bases had no gene match. This CDR3 is 13 amino acids long. This CDR3 is CASSPGLVPEQFF. The DNA of the CDR3 is TGTGCCAGCAGTCCCGGACTAGTTCCTGAGCAGTTCTTC.

The chain joins TRBV7-6 to TRBJ2-1; 10 positions agree with TRBD2. This CDR3 has 16 residues. The J segment lost 6 bases and the V segment lost 5 bases, leaving 10 bases of the junction unmatched. The germline gives CDR1 SGHVS, CDR2 FNYEAQ. The CDR3 spells CASSLLTGLAANEQFF. The CDR3 DNA follows: TGTGCCAGCAGCCTACTTACAGGACTAGCGGCCAATGAGCAGTTCTTC.

The chain couples TRBV20-1 to TRBJ2-7; weak D call: TRBD1 (5 bases). CDR3 length equals 15 residues. CDR1 and CDR2 (germline): DFQATT, SNEGSKA (reference sequence). Trimming cost V 4 bases and J 3 bases, with 19 bases left between them. CDR3: CSAKPQGPQDYEQYF. The CDR3 DNA follows: TGCAGTGCTAAGCCCCAGGGCCCTCAAGACTACGAGCAGTACTTC.

The rearrangement uses TRBV10-3 and TRBJ2-7; TRBD1 is a possible D gene (5 bases). The CDR3 is 15 residues long. The V gene's germline CDR1 is ENHRY and CDR2 SYGVKD. Between the trimmed V and J ends, which lost 0 bases and 2 bases, there was a span of 11 bases. CDR3 DNA: TGTGCCATCAGTGAGTCAAGGGGCAGCACCTACGAGCAGTACTTC. This encodes CAISESRGSTYEQYF.

The chain links TRBV19 to TRBJ2-7, with 9 positions matching TRBD1. Germline loops: CDR1 LNHDA, CDR2 SQIVND (reference sequence). Trimming removed 4 bases from V and 5 bases from J; junction bases left unmatched: 12. The CDR3 has 16 residues. The CDR3 DNA reads TGTGCCAGTAGTAGATCCGGGACAGGGTCCGTCAACGAGCAGTACTTC. Its protein is CASSRSGTGSVNEQYF.

CDR3 sequence: CASSLFEGSSTDTQYF. Here the CDR3 DNA reads TGTGCCAGCAGTTTATTTGAGGGCTCTAGCACAGATACGCAGTATTTT. The genes are TRBV12-3 or TRBV12-4 and TRBJ2-3, with D possibly matching TRBD2 (5 bases). The CDR3 is 16 amino acids. Trimming shortened V by 2 bases and J by 0 bases, and 12 bases separated the two germline ends.

This chain joins TRBV20-1 and TRBJ2-2; 9 bases match TRBD1. Germline CDR1 reads DFQATT; CDR2 reads SNEGSKA (reference sequence). Germline trimming cut 3 bases from V and 4 bases from J; bases unmatched to any gene: 6. The CDR3 consists of 15 residues. The CDR3, as DNA: TGCAGTGCTAGCTGGGACAGGGAAACCACCGGGGAGCTGTTTTTT. Translation gives CSASWDRETTGELFF.

The V and J genes are TRBV6-5 and TRBJ1-1; D is uncertain. CDR1 MNHEY and CDR2 SVGAGI come from the germline V gene. V was trimmed by 2 bases and J by 0 bases, leaving 16 bases between them. CDR3 length: 17 amino acids. The CDR3 DNA is TGTGCCAGCAGTTACAGTCGGGGAGCCGTTGTGAACACTGAAGCTTTCTTT. The encoded protein is CASSYSRGAVVNTEAFF.

V is TRBV7-9 and J is TRBJ1-1; tentative D call: TRBD1 (5 bases). Germline V gene data show CDR1 as SEHNR and CDR2 as FQNEAQ (reference sequence). V was cut by 1 base and J by 6 bases, with 15 bases left in between. This CDR3 contains 15 residues. For the CDR3, the DNA is TGTGCCAGCAGCTTAGATCCAGGGCTTATGTCTGAAGCTTTCTTT. Its protein product is CASSLDPGLMSEAFF.

This sequence joins TRBV5-1 and TRBJ2-5; D is uncertain. Germline V gene sequence: CDR1 SGHRS, CDR2 YFSETQ. The CDR3 consists of 14 residues. Trimming cost V 0 bases and J 3 bases, with 9 bases left between them. The CDR3 sequence is CASSLVQPKETQYF. The CDR3, as DNA: TGCGCCAGCAGCTTGGTTCAGCCAAAAGAGACCCAGTACTTC. The full variable domain, its missing parts supplied by reference TRBV5-1 and TRBJ2-5, is KAGVTQTPRYLIKTRGQQVTLSCSPISGHRSVSWYQQTPGQGLQFLFEYFSETQRNKGNFPGRFSGRQFSNSRSEMNVSTLELGDSALYLCASSLVQPKETQYFGPGTRLLVL.

The V call is TRBV6-1, the J call TRBJ1-6; 8 nucleotides align to TRBD1. The CDR3 is 14 residues long. Germline CDR1 is MNHNS and CDR2 is SASEGT. Trimming removed 7 bases from V and 8 bases from J; junction bases left unmatched: 7. The CDR3 sequence is CASTPDRADSPLHF. CDR3 nucleotides: TGTGCCAGCACCCCGGACAGGGCAGATTCACCCCTCCACTTT.

The gene calls are TRBV20-1 and TRBJ2-5, with TRBD2 matching 9 bases. The J segment lost 4 bases and the V segment lost 5 bases, leaving 5 bases of the junction unmatched. CDR1 and CDR2 from the germline V gene are DFQATT and SNEGSKA (reference sequence). The CDR3 is 13 residues long. The CDR3 reads CSAPFSGRETQYF. The CDR3 DNA sequence: TGCAGTGCTCCTTTTAGCGGGAGAGAGACCCAGTACTTC.

In its sample, this clonotype was seen a few times. The chain couples TRBV12-3 or TRBV12-4 to TRBJ2-1; no clear D. The V end lost 5 bases, the J end lost 0 bases, and 8 bases lay between the germline ends. The CDR3 is 14 amino acids. The CDR3 protein is CASSPISSYNEQFF. CDR3 in DNA: TGTGCCAGCAGTCCGATAAGCTCCTACAATGAGCAGTTCTTC.